Listed below are T cell receptor beta chains from one sample, sequenced in a study of technical replicates of blood from a handful of donors. The repertoire was sequenced with immunoSEQ multiplex PCR; TCRdb's copy has only in-frame clones and lacks some. The data show tens of thousands of clones, roughly 93% seen once. Sequencing input: T cells isolated from PBMCs. Receptors originate from a human donor in good health. The CDR3 runs from the conserved cysteine through the conserved F or W. The D gene is left open where the match is weak. The size field is filled for only some rows; it gives once, few, many or a size class.

CASSPYLTDTQYF | TGTGCCAGCAGCCCCTATCTCACAGATACGCAGTATTTT | NA | TRBJ2-3 | NA | TRBV2
CASSTGVGGYTF | TGTGCCAGCAGCACAGGGGTGGGTGGCTACACCTTC | TRBD1 | TRBJ1-2 | once | TRBV11-2
CATSVLTGGRTQHF | TGTGCCACCAGCGTATTAACAGGGGGGAGAACCCAGCATTTT | TRBD1 | TRBJ1-5 | NA | TRBV15
CASSLVGLGKLFF | TGCGCCAGCAGCTTGGTTGGACTTGGAAAACTGTTTTTT | NA | TRBJ1-4 | few | TRBV5-1
CASSVAGTVHQPQHF | TGTGCCAGCAGCGTGGCCGGGACAGTTCATCAGCCCCAGCATTTT | TRBD1 | TRBJ1-5 | NA | TRBV7-2
CATSRGQRGYNEQFF | TGTGCCACCAGCAGAGGTCAGCGGGGCTACAATGAGCAGTTCTTC | TRBD2 | TRBJ2-1 | NA | TRBV15
CASSTDRQGTNEKLFF | TGTGCCAGTAGTACAGATCGACAGGGAACTAATGAAAAACTGTTTTTT | TRBD1 | TRBJ1-4 | NA | TRBV19
CASSLVAGVDEQFF | TGTGCCAGCAGTTTAGTAGCGGGAGTTGATGAGCAGTTCTTC | TRBD2 | TRBJ2-1 | NA | TRBV27
CASSLVAQGGEQYF | TGTGCCAGCAGCTTAGTCGCCCAGGGGGGCGAGCAGTACTTC | NA | TRBJ2-7 | NA | TRBV7-2
CATGESWEKLFF | TGTGCCACCGGGGAGTCTTGGGAAAAACTGTTTTTT | NA | TRBJ1-4 | NA | TRBV6-5
CASSSTPPGQENTGELFF | TGTGCCAGCAGTTCGACCCCTCCGGGACAGGAGAACACCGGGGAGCTGTTTTTT | TRBD1 | TRBJ2-2 | NA | TRBV27
CASSPYYGQNNQPQHF | TGTGCCAGCAGCCCTTATTACGGACAGAACAATCAGCCCCAGCATTTT | NA | TRBJ1-5 | NA | TRBV7-9
CASSSFDRGNSPLHF | TGTGCCAGCAGCTCCTTCGACAGGGGCAATTCACCCCTCCACTTT | TRBD1 | TRBJ1-6 | NA | TRBV6-6
CASSLASPMNTEAFF | TGTGCCAGCAGCTTGGCCTCTCCTATGAACACTGAAGCTTTCTTT | NA | TRBJ1-1 | NA | TRBV5-4
CSVSQPVQETQYF | TGCAGCGTTTCCCAACCAGTCCAAGAGACCCAGTACTTC | NA | TRBJ2-5 | NA | TRBV29-1
CASSEAGTRQETQYF | TGTGCCAGCAGTGAAGCGGGGACTAGGCAAGAGACCCAGTACTTC | TRBD2 | TRBJ2-5 | NA | TRBV6-1
CASSLGILSPPYF | TGCGCCAGCAGCCTCGGTATCTTAAGCCCCCCGTACTTC | NA | TRBJ2-5 | NA | TRBV4-1
CAWVVFPLERSGSGQVLHEQYF | TGTGCCTGGGTCGTATTCCCCCTAGAAAGATCGGGGTCGGGACAGGTACTCCACGAGCAGTACTTC | TRBD1 | TRBJ2-7 | NA | TRBV30
CASSVAPLAYEQYF | TGTGCCAGCAGCGTAGCCCCACTAGCCTACGAGCAGTACTTC | NA | TRBJ2-7 | NA | TRBV9
CASSDARFSYEQYF | TGTGCCAGCAGTGATGCCCGGTTTAGCTACGAGCAGTACTTC | NA | TRBJ2-7 | NA | TRBV2
CASSSQGPSYEQYF | TGCGCCAGCAGCTCACAGGGCCCCTCCTACGAGCAGTACTTC | NA | TRBJ2-7 | NA | TRBV5-1
CASSLEEADGYTF | TGTGCCAGCAGCTTGGAGGAGGCGGACGGCTACACCTTC | NA | TRBJ1-2 | NA | TRBV5-6
CASSLQGLAQETQYF | TGTGCCAGCAGCTTACAGGGGCTCGCACAAGAGACCCAGTACTTC | NA | TRBJ2-5 | NA | TRBV11-3
CASSQDLGGTGYTF | TGCGCCAGCAGCCAAGATCTTGGGGGGACCGGCTACACCTTC | NA | TRBJ1-2 | NA | TRBV4-1
CASSQASGNTGELFF | TGCGCCAGCAGCCAAGCTAGCGGGAACACCGGGGAGCTGTTTTTT | TRBD2 | TRBJ2-2 | NA | TRBV4-1
CASSIRFLAGGRHNEQFF | TGTGCCAGTAGTATAAGGTTCCTAGCGGGGGGGCGGCACAATGAGCAGTTCTTC | TRBD2 | TRBJ2-1 | NA | TRBV19
CASSGQGVYGYTF | TGTGCCAGCAGTGGGCAGGGGGTCTATGGCTACACCTTC | TRBD1 | TRBJ1-2 | NA | TRBV2
CASSPGQGGMAQYF | TGTGCCAGTAGTCCAGGACAGGGGGGAATGGCCCAGTACTTC | TRBD1 | TRBJ2-5 | NA | TRBV19
CASSRWASRGGLETQYF | TGCGCCAGCAGCCGGTGGGCCTCCCGCGGGGGATTAGAGACCCAGTACTTC | TRBD2 | TRBJ2-5 | NA | TRBV4-1
CASSRQGRDGYTF | TGTGCCAGTAGTAGACAGGGGCGGGATGGCTACACCTTC | TRBD1 | TRBJ1-2 | NA | TRBV19
CASSEAGGRQPQHF | TGTGCCAGCAGTGAAGCCGGGGGGAGGCAGCCCCAGCATTTT | NA | TRBJ1-5 | NA | TRBV6-1
CASSQVDSWGQGYEQYF | TGCGCCAGCAGCCAAGTGGACTCCTGGGGGCAGGGCTACGAGCAGTACTTC | NA | TRBJ2-7 | NA | TRBV4-1
CASSPGTPWGYTF | TGTGCCAGCAGCCCCGGGACACCCTGGGGCTACACCTTC | NA | TRBJ1-2 | NA | TRBV28
CASSLADMGTDTQYF | TGCGCCAGCAGCTTGGCAGATATGGGCACAGATACGCAGTATTTT | NA | TRBJ2-3 | NA | TRBV5-1
CASRKTLTGGIYEQYF | TGTGCCAGTAGAAAAACCTTGACAGGGGGCATCTACGAGCAGTACTTC | TRBD1 | TRBJ2-7 | NA | TRBV19
CASPKSGGPINEQFF | TGTGCCAGCCCCAAGAGCGGGGGCCCGATCAATGAGCAGTTCTTC | TRBD2 | TRBJ2-1 | NA | TRBV7-9
CASSIWTRNNEQFF | TGCGCCAGCAGCATTTGGACTAGAAATAATGAGCAGTTCTTC | TRBD2 | TRBJ2-1 | NA | TRBV5-1
CASSLGGANTGELFF | TGTGCCAGCAGCTTAGGGGGAGCGAACACCGGGGAGCTGTTTTTT | NA | TRBJ2-2 | NA | TRBV7-2
CASSPGSSDSHKFF | TGTGCCAGCTCACCCGGTTCTAGCGATTCACATAAGTTCTTC | NA | TRBJ2-1 | NA | TRBV18
CASNPAEGYRGYTF | TGTGCCAGCAACCCAGCGGAAGGGTATCGTGGCTACACCTTC | NA | TRBJ1-2 | NA | TRBV5-6
CASSQVGLASGELFF | TGCGCCAGCAGCCAAGTGGGACTAGCATCCGGGGAGCTGTTTTTT | TRBD2 | TRBJ2-2 | NA | TRBV4-1
CASSYSEGNQPQHF | TGTGCCAGCAGTTACTCGGAGGGGAATCAGCCCCAGCATTTT | NA | TRBJ1-5 | NA | TRBV6-5
CASSVPGAREKLFF | TGTGCCAGCAGTGTCCCAGGTGCTCGAGAAAAACTGTTTTTT | NA | TRBJ1-4 | NA | TRBV6-1
CASSPLDRDNSPLHF | TGTGCCAGTAGTCCCCTGGACAGGGACAATTCACCCCTCCACTTT | TRBD1 | TRBJ1-6 | NA | TRBV19
CASSENGQTEPTF | TGTGCCAGCAGTGAGAATGGACAGACTGAACCCACCTTC | NA | TRBJ1-2 | once | TRBV6-1
CASRQTGQGGPTGELFF | TGTGCCAGCAGACAAACCGGACAGGGAGGGCCCACCGGGGAGCTGTTTTTT | NA | TRBJ2-2 | NA | TRBV28
CASSQSRGGDYGYTF | TGCGCCAGCAGCCAATCGCGGGGGGGAGACTATGGCTACACCTTC | NA | TRBJ1-2 | NA | TRBV4-1
CASSQVGTQAGNGELFF | TGCGCCAGCAGTCAGGTTGGCACGCAAGCGGGAAACGGGGAGCTGTTTTTT | TRBD2 | TRBJ2-2 | NA | TRBV23-1
CASRQTSMNTEAFF | TGTGCCAGTAGGCAGACTTCCATGAACACTGAAGCTTTCTTT | NA | TRBJ1-1 | NA | TRBV19